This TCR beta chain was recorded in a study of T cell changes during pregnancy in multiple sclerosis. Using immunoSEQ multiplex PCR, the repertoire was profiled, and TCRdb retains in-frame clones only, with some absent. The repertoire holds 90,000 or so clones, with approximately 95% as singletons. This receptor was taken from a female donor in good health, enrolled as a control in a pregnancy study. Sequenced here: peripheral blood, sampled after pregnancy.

The CDR3 sequence: CASSHRGLETQYF. The CDR3 coding sequence is TGTGCCAGCAGCCACAGGGGGCTGGAGACCCAGTACTTC. J is TRBJ2-5 and V is TRBV27, with 9 nucleotides matching TRBD1. V trimming: 6 bases; J trimming: 5 bases; junction bases outside the gene matches: 4. Germline V lookup: CDR1 MNHEY, CDR2 SMNVEV (reference sequence). The CDR3 length is 13 residues.